This TCR beta chain was documented in a study of T cell responses to AZD1222 COVID-19 vaccine. General study results and limits: Repertoire sampling happened only post peak T cell response.

Libraries were prepared by immunoSEQ multiplex PCR; TCRdb keeps only in-frame clonotypes and omits some of them. The profile covers about 20,000 clones, with around 82% appearing a single time and about 15% taken by the ten largest. Comments on this clone: Its specificity is not known.

Per the germline V gene, CDR1 is SGHRS and CDR2 is YFSETQ. Trimming removed 3 bases from V and 2 bases from J; junction bases left unmatched: 2. The CDR3 is made up of 13 amino acids. Pooled together were second doses at about 4 or about 12 weeks. This sample comprised peripheral blood, obtained 28 days after the second AZD1222 dose. The rearrangement joins TRBV5-1 to TRBJ2-7; 7 bases are shared with TRBD1. The receptor comes from an adult who received the AZD1222 COVID-19 vaccine. CDR3 sequence (DNA): TGCGCCAGCAGCTGGACAGGCGCCTACGAGCAGTACTTC. This codes for CASSWTGAYEQYF.